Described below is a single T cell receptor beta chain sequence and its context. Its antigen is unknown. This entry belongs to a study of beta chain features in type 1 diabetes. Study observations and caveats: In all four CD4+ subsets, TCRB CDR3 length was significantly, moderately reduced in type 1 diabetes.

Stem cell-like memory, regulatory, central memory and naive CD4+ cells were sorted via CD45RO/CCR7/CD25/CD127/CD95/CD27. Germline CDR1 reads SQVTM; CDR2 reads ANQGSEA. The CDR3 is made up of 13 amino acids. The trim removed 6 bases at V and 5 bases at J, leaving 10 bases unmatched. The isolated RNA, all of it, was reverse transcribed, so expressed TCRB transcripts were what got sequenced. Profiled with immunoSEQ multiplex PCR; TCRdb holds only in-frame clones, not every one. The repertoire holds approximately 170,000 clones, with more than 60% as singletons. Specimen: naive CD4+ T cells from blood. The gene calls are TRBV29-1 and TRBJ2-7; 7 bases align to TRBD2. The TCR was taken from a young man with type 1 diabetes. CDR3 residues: CSVVGGRVNEQYF. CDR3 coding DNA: TGCAGCGTGGTCGGAGGGAGGGTCAACGAGCAGTACTTC.